This is a list of T cell receptor beta chains from one sample in a study of human T cells and chemical hapten exposure. From the RACE reads, TCRdb called clonotypes with MiXCR, one entry per CDR3 protein. The table includes a few hundred thousand distinct CDR3 sequences, about 4.4% detected once. Sequenced material: whole blood, taken in connection with sensitization to the hapten diphenylcyclopropenone (DPC). These receptors all stem from a woman between 45 and 65 years old with alopecia areata. Some clones in this sample may be carry-over from other donors' samples. Both conserved end residues are part of each CDR3. D genes are given only for firm matches. Size is omitted from some rows. Given values are once, few, many or a class for expanded clones.

V,size,D,J,DNA,CDR3
TRBV4-3,few,.,TRBJ2-1,TGCGCCAGCAGCCAAGAACGTCCCGCTTCCTACAATGAGCAGTTCTTC,CASSQERPASYNEQFF
TRBV6-5,few,TRBD1,TRBJ1-5,TGTGCCAGCAGAGCTACAGGGGGCGCGGGTCAGCCCCAGCATTTT,CASRATGGAGQPQHF
TRBV11-2,many,.,TRBJ2-1,TGTGCCAGCAGCTTAGATGGTAGGCTAGCCTCCTACAATGAGCAGTTCTTC,CASSLDGRLASYNEQFF
TRBV3-1,many,TRBD2,TRBJ2-1,TGTGCCAGCAGCCCGGGGGGAGGTAATGAGCAGTTCTTC,CASSPGGGNEQFF
TRBV7-9,many,TRBD1,TRBJ1-2,TGTGCCAGCAGCTTATACCAGGGGGACTCTGGCTACACCTTC,CASSLYQGDSGYTF
TRBV30,.,.,TRBJ2-1,TGTGCCTCGGAGGGGCGCCTGGCGGATGAGCAGTTCTTC,CASEGRLADEQFF
TRBV18,many,TRBD1,TRBJ2-1,TGTGCCAGCTCGTCGAGACAGGGCGGCTACAATGAGCAGTTCTTC,CASSSRQGGYNEQFF
TRBV21-1,few,.,TRBJ2-1,TGTGCCAGCAGCAAATGGTGGGGGCCCTACAATGAGCAGTTCTTC,CASSKWWGPYNEQFF
TRBV6-5,.,.,TRBJ1-3,TGTGCCAGCAGCCGCCTACAGTCCTCTGGAAACACCATATATTTT,CASSRLQSSGNTIYF
TRBV24-1,many,.,TRBJ2-3,TGTGCCACCAGTGACTCCCGCACAGATACGCAGTATTTT,CATSDSRTDTQYF
TRBV14,many,TRBD1,TRBJ2-7,TGTGCCAGCAGCCAAGTGGGACAGTACGAGCAGTACTTC,CASSQVGQYEQYF
TRBV29-1,.,.,TRBJ2-7,TGCAGCGTTTTGGAGGGGCAGGGCAAGTACTTC,CSVLEGQGKYF
TRBV18,few,TRBD1,TRBJ1-6,TGTGCCAGCTCATCCCTACAGGGGGCCGATTCACCCCTCCACTTT,CASSSLQGADSPLHF
TRBV29-1,many,.,TRBJ2-2,TGCAGCGTACTACAGGAGACCGGGGAGCTGTTTTTT,CSVLQETGELFF
TRBV10-3,many,.,TRBJ1-5,TGTGCCATCAGTGACACTTCGCGGGCGGAGAGGCATTTT,CAISDTSRAERHF
TRBV27,many,.,TRBJ2-1,TGTGCCAGCAGTTTAGGCGGCGCGCCTACCTACAATGAGCAGTTCTTC,CASSLGGAPTYNEQFF
TRBV11-2,many,.,TRBJ1-1,TGTGCCAGCAGCTCCAGGTCCTCCCAAGGGGAAACTGAAGCTTTCTTT,CASSSRSSQGETEAFF
TRBV7-2,many,TRBD2,TRBJ2-3,TGTGCCAGCATCCCGGGACTAGCGGATATAGATACGCAGTATTTT,CASIPGLADIDTQYF
TRBV7-2,many,TRBD1,TRBJ1-1,TGTGCCAGCAGCTTAGCAGGGACAGGATTGAACACTGAAGCTTTCTTT,CASSLAGTGLNTEAFF
TRBV7-9,many,.,TRBJ1-3,TGTGCCAGCAGACCACCGACCGATTCCTCTGGAAACACCATATATTTT,CASRPPTDSSGNTIYF
TRBV14,many,.,TRBJ1-2,TGTGCCAGCAGCCCCGGAGAGGAACGGTTGGAAGACTATGGCTACACCTTC,CASSPGEERLEDYGYTF
TRBV28,many,TRBD1,TRBJ1-3,TGTGCCAGCAGTTTAGGGACAGGGGACGGAAACACCATATATTTT,CASSLGTGDGNTIYF